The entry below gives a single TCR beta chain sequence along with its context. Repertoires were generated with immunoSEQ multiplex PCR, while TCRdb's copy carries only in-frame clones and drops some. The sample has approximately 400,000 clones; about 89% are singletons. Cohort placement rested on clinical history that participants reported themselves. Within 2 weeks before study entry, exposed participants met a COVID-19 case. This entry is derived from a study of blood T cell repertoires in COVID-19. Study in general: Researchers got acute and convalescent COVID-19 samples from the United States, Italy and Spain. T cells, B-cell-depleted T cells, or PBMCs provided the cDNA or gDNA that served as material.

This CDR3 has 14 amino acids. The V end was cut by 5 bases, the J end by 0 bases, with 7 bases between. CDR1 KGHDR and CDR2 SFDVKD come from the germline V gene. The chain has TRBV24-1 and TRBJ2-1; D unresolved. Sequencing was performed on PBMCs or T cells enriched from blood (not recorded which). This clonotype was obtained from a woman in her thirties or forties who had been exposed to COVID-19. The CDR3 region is CATSVDTSYNEQFF. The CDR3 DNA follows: TGTGCCACCAGTGTCGACACCTCCTACAATGAGCAGTTCTTC.